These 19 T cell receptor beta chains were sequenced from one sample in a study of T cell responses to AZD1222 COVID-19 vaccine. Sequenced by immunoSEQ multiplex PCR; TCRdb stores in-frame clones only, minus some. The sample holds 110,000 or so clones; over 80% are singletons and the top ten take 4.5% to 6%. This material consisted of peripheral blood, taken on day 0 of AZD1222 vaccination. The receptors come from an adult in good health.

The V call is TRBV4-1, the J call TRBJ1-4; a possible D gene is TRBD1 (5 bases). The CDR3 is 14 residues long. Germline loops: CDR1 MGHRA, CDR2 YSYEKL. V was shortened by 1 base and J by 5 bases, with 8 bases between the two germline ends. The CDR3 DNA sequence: TGCGCCAGCAGCCAAGTAGGGGTGAATGAAAAACTGTTTTTT. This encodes CASSQVGVNEKLFF.

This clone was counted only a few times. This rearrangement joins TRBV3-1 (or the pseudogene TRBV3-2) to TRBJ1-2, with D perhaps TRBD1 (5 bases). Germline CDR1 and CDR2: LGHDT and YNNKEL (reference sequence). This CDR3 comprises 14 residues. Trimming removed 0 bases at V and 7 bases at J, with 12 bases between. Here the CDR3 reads CASSQEVGTGGYTF. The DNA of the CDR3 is TGTGCCAGCAGCCAAGAAGTAGGGACGGGTGGCTACACCTTC.

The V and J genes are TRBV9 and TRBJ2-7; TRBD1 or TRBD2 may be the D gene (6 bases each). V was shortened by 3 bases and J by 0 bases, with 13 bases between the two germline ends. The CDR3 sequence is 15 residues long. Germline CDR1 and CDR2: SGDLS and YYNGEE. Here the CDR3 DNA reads TGTGCCAGCAGCGCGGGGGACACCAGCTCCTACGAGCAGTACTTC. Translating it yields CASSAGDTSSYEQYF.

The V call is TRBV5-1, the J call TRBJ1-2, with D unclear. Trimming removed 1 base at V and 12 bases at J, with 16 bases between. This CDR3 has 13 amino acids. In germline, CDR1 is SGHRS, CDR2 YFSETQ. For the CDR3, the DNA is TGCGCCAGCAGCTTGACATTACAGTCCGGTAACACCTTC. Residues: CASSLTLQSGNTF.

CDR3 coding DNA: TGCGCCAGCAGCCTCGGACAGATTGGAGCCAAAAACATTCAGTACTTC. Translating gives CASSLGQIGAKNIQYF. This sequence joins TRBV5-1 and TRBJ2-4, with D possibly TRBD1 on 6 matching bases. The germline V and J ends were trimmed by 4 bases and 0 bases, with 14 bases remaining between them. Germline lookup yields CDR1 SGHRS and CDR2 YFSETQ. This CDR3 is 16 amino acids long.

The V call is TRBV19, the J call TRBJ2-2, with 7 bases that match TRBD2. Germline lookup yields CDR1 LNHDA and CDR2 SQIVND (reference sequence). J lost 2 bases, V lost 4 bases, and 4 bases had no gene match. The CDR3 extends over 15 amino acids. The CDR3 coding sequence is TGTGCCAGTAGTACGGGACTAACTAACACCGGGGAGCTGTTTTTT. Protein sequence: CASSTGLTNTGELFF.

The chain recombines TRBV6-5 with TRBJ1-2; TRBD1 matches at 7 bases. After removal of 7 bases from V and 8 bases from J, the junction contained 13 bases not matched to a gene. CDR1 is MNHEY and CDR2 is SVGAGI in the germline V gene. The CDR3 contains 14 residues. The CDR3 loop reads CASNPQGSGWGYTF. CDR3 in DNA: TGTGCCAGCAATCCACAGGGGTCGGGTTGGGGCTACACCTTC.

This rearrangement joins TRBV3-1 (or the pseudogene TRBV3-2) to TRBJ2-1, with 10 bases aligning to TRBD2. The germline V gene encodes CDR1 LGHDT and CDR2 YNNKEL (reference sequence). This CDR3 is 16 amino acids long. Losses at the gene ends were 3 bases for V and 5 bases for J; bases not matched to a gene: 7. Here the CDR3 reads CASSHDLAGGNNEQFF. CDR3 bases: TGTGCCAGCAGCCATGATTTAGCGGGGGGCAACAATGAGCAGTTCTTC.

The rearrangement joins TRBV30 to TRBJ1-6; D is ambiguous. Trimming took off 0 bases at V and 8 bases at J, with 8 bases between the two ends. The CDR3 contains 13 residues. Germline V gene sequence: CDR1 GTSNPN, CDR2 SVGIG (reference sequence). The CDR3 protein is CAWSVGSDSPLHF. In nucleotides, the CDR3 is TGTGCCTGGAGTGTAGGGTCAGATTCACCCCTCCACTTT.

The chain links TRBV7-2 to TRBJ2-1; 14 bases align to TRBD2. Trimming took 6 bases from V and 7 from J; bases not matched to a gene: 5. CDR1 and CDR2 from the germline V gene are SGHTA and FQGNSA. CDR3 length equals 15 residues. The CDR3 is CASRTGTSGGNEQFF. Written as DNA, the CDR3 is TGTGCCAGCAGGACCGGGACTAGCGGGGGAAATGAGCAGTTCTTC.

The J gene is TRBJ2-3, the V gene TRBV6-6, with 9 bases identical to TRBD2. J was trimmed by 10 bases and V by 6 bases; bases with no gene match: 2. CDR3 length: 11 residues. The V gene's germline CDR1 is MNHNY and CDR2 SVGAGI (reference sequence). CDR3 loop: CASSPSGAQYF. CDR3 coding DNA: TGTGCCAGCAGCCCTAGCGGGGCGCAGTATTTT.

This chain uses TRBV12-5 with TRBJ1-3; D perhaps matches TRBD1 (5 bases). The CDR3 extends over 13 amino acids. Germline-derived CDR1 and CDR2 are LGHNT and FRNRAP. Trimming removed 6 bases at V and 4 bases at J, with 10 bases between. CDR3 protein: CASGLWGGNTIYF. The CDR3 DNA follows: TGTGCTAGTGGCCTATGGGGGGGAAACACCATATATTTT.

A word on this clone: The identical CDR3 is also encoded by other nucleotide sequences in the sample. CDR3 sequence (DNA): TGTGCCAGTAGTATGACTCTGAACACTGAAGCTTTCTTT. Translated: CASSMTLNTEAFF. The chain has TRBV19 and TRBJ1-1; unclear D gene. The CDR3 loop spans 13 amino acids. CDR1 LNHDA and CDR2 SQIVND come from the germline V gene (reference sequence). Deletions cut 3 bases from V and 0 bases from J, with 5 bases between.

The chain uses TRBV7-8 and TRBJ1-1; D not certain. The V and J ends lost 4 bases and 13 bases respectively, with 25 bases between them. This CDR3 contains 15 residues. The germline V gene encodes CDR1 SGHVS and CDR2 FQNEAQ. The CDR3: CASSSARLRSPFNFF. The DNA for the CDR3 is TGTGCCAGCAGCTCAGCTAGACTCCGGAGCCCCTTCAATTTCTTT.

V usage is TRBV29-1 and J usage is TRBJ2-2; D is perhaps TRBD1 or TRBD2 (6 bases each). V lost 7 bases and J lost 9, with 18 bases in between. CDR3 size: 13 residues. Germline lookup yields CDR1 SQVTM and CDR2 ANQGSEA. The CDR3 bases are TGCAGCGCGGTTGAGGGGGGTGTACGGGAGCTGTTTTTT. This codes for CSAVEGGVRELFF.

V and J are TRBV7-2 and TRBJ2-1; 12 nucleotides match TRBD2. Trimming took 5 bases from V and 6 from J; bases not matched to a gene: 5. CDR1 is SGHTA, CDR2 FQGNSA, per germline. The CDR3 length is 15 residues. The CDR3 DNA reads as TGTGCCAGCAGCCACCGGACTAGCGGGGTCAATGAGCAGTTCTTC. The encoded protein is CASSHRTSGVNEQFF. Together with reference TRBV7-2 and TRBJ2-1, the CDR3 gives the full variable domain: GAGVSQSPSNKVTEKGKDVELRCDPISGHTALYWYRQSLGQGLEFLIYFQGNSAPDKSGLPSDRFSAERTGGSVSTLTIQRTQQEDSAVYLCASSHRTSGVNEQFFGPGTRLTVL.

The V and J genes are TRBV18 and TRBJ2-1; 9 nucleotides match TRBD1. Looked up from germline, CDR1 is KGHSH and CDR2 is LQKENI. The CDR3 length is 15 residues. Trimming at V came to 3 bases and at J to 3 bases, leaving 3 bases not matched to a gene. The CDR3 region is CASSPRTGVYNEQFF. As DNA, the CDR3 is TGTGCCAGCTCACCTCGGACAGGGGTCTACAATGAGCAGTTCTTC.

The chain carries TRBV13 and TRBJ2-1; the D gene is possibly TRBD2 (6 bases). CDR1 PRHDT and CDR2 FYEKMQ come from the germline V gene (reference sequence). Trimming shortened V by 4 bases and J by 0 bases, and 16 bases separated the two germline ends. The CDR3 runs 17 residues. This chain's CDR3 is CASSYRDLRISYNEQFF. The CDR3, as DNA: TGTGCCAGCAGCTACCGGGACTTGCGAATCTCCTACAATGAGCAGTTCTTC.

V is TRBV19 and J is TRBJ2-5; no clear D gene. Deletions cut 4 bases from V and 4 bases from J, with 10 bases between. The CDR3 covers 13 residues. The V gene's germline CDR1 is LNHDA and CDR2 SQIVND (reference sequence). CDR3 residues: CASSTSFLETQYF. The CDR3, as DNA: TGTGCCAGTAGTACCTCCTTCTTAGAGACCCAGTACTTC.